The 23 T cell receptor beta chains below were found in one sample sequenced in a study of tumor-infiltrating lymphocytes in localized non-small cell lung cancer. This table comes from immunoSEQ multiplex PCR, and its TCRdb copy is limited to in-frame clones, with some not included. The sample carries approximately 12,000 clones, around three fifths recorded once. Specimen: lung tumor tissue. The receptors were gathered from a human donor with non-small cell lung cancer.

Here the CDR3 reads CASNRQAGGPGELFF. The CDR3 DNA sequence: TGTGCCAGCAACCGACAGGCGGGAGGCCCGGGGGAGCTGTTTTTT. The gene calls are TRBV7-2 and TRBJ2-2; 8 bases align to TRBD2. The CDR3 sequence is 15 residues long. Unmatched junction bases numbered 12, after V lost 7 bases and J lost 8 bases. Looked up from germline, CDR1 is SGHTA and CDR2 is FQGNSA.

There are a few counts of this clone. The chain uses TRBV14 and TRBJ2-5; no firm D call. This CDR3 spans 13 amino acids. Germline CDR1 and CDR2: SGHDN and FVKESK. V was pared by 1 base and J by 7 bases, with 10 bases between. The CDR3 coding sequence is TGTGCCAGCAGCCAAGGACCCTCAGGGACCCAGTACTTC. This sequence encodes CASSQGPSGTQYF.

The rearrangement uses TRBV29-1 and TRBJ2-3, with D maybe TRBD2 (6 bases). CDR1 is SQVTM and CDR2 is ANQGSEA in the germline V gene. This CDR3 spans 12 amino acids. V was clipped by 3 bases and J by 4 bases, with 8 bases between them. The CDR3 bases are TGCAGCGTTGAGGAGGGAGCAGATACGCAGTATTTT. Translating gives CSVEEGADTQYF.

This sequence joins TRBV5-1 and TRBJ2-3; D is uncertain. The CDR3 extends over 14 amino acids. Germline CDR1 is SGHRS and CDR2 is YFSETQ. V was cut by 4 bases and J by 3 bases, with 12 bases left in between. CDR3 loop: CASSPGRETDTQYF. The CDR3 region has the DNA TGCGCCAGCAGCCCCGGGCGAGAAACAGATACGCAGTATTTT.

As concerns this clone: At one end, the junction sequence differs from germline, possibly due to a read error. CDR3 sequence (DNA): TGTGCCAGCAGCTCCGGAGGAGGTGGGGGCTCCTACAAGCAGTACTTC. Translated: CASSSGGGGGSYKQYF. The chain has TRBV5-6 and TRBJ2-7; D perhaps matches TRBD1 (6 bases). The CDR3 spans 16 residues. The germline V gene has CDR1 SGHDT and CDR2 YYEEEE.

The chain carries TRBV6-5 and TRBJ1-2; no clear D gene. This CDR3 region has 14 residues. V lost 0 bases to trimming and J lost 11 bases, with 16 bases between them. CDR1 and CDR2 (germline): MNHEY, SVGAGI. As DNA, the CDR3 is TGTGCCAGCAGTTACTCGGGTGGTGAATGGATGTACACCTTC. This sequence encodes CASSYSGGEWMYTF.

V and J are TRBV5-4 and TRBJ1-4; 8 bases fit TRBD1. The trim removed 5 bases at V and 0 bases at J, leaving 9 bases unmatched. This CDR3 region has 17 residues. CDR1 is SGHNT, CDR2 YYREEE, per germline (reference sequence). DNA of the CDR3: TGTGCCAGCAGTTCAGACAGGGGAGGAGCAACTAATGAAAAACTGTTTTTT. Translation gives CASSSDRGGATNEKLFF.

The chain recombines TRBV18 with TRBJ2-1, with D possibly being TRBD1 or TRBD2 (5 bases each). V lost 3 bases to trimming and J lost 3 bases, with 15 bases between them. Germline values: CDR1 KGHSH, CDR2 LQKENI. The CDR3 runs to 16 residues. The CDR3 DNA sequence: TGTGCCAGCTCACCTCCTTCGGGGCGAGGCTACAATGAGCAGTTCTTC. Translation: CASSPPSGRGYNEQFF.

J is TRBJ2-1 and V is TRBV7-9, with D possibly matching TRBD2 (7 bases). Germline CDR1 reads SEHNR; CDR2 reads FQNEAQ (reference sequence). The CDR3 totals 16 residues. The V gene lost 3 bases and the J gene lost 6 bases, with 18 bases spanning the gap. In DNA form, the CDR3 reads TGTGCCAGCAGCTTGGGAGGGGGAGGGACGCTCAATGAGCAGTTCTTC. It specifies CASSLGGGGTLNEQFF. Looking up the rest from reference TRBV7-9 and TRBJ2-1 gives the full variable domain: DTGVSQNPRHKITKRGQNVTFRCDPISEHNRLYWYRQTLGQGPEFLTYFQNEAQLEKSRLLSDRFSAERPKGSFSTLEIQRTEQGDSAMYLCASSLGGGGTLNEQFFGPGTRLTVL.

The rearrangement uses TRBV6-5 and TRBJ1-2; D is unresolved. CDR1 is MNHEY, CDR2 SVGAGI, per germline. Trimming took off 0 bases at V and 8 bases at J, with 13 bases between the two ends. The CDR3 sequence is 14 residues long. The CDR3 bases are TGTGCCAGCAGTTACTCCCGGAGTGATGGGGGCTACACCTTC. As protein: CASSYSRSDGGYTF.

V is TRBV6-5 and J is TRBJ1-2; TRBD1 matches 9 bases. CDR3 size: 15 residues. CDR1 and CDR2 (germline): MNHEY, SVGAGI. V shed 4 bases, J shed 1 base, and the junction held 4 bases outside the gene matches. This CDR3 is CASSSPGQGNYGYTF. CDR3 nucleotides: TGTGCCAGCAGTTCCCCGGGACAGGGTAACTATGGCTACACCTTC.

This clone was recorded only once. The rearrangement joins TRBV29-1 to TRBJ1-4; the D is unclear. Germline V lookup: CDR1 SQVTM, CDR2 ANQGSEA. The germline V and J ends were trimmed by 3 bases and 10 bases, with 15 bases remaining between them. The length of the CDR3 is 13 residues. The CDR3 nucleotides read TGCAGCGTTGATGTTTCGGGAGAGGCAAAACTGTTTTTT. It yields the protein CSVDVSGEAKLFF.

The chain joins TRBV19 to TRBJ1-5; D gene unclear. CDR1 and CDR2 from the germline V gene are LNHDA and SQIVND (reference sequence). The CDR3 is made up of 13 amino acids. Trimming took off 3 bases at V and 5 bases at J, with 8 bases between the two ends. Here the CDR3 reads CASSIGRDQPQHF. The CDR3 DNA follows: TGTGCCAGTAGTATCGGGAGGGATCAGCCCCAGCATTTT.

The chain joins TRBV7-2 to TRBJ2-3; 8 nucleotides align to TRBD2. In germline, CDR1 is SGHTA, CDR2 FQGNSA. The CDR3 runs to 16 residues. The trim removed 4 bases at V and 3 bases at J, leaving 9 bases unmatched. The CDR3 protein is CASSYQGGGTTDTQYF. The CDR3 coding sequence is TGTGCCAGCAGCTACCAGGGCGGGGGGACGACAGATACGCAGTATTTT.

This chain connects TRBV5-5 to TRBJ1-1; TRBD1 aligns across 9 bases. There are 13 residues in the CDR3. Germline lookup yields CDR1 SGHKS and CDR2 YYEKEE (reference sequence). Germline trimming cut 4 bases from V and 7 bases from J; bases unmatched to any gene: 5. The CDR3 loop is CASSAGTGIEAFF. As DNA, the CDR3 is TGTGCCAGCAGCGCCGGGACAGGGATTGAAGCTTTCTTT.

V and J are TRBV5-1 and TRBJ2-7; no definite D call. The CDR3 covers 15 residues. The V end lost 0 bases, the J end lost 2 bases, and 12 bases lay between the germline ends. Looked up from germline, CDR1 is SGHRS and CDR2 is YFSETQ. The CDR3 sequence is CASSLAGRSPYEQYF. Written as DNA, the CDR3 is TGCGCCAGCAGCTTGGCGGGTCGGTCGCCCTACGAGCAGTACTTC. The variable domain in full, with the rest retrieved from reference TRBV5-1 and TRBJ2-7, is KAGVTQTPRYLIKTRGQQVTLSCSPISGHRSVSWYQQTPGQGLQFLFEYFSETQRNKGNFPGRFSGRQFSNSRSEMNVSTLELGDSALYLCASSLAGRSPYEQYFGPGTRLTVT.

This clone was detected a few times. The rearrangement joins TRBV28 to TRBJ1-4; TRBD1 is a possible D gene (5 bases). Trimming stripped 5 bases from V and 8 bases from J, with 15 bases between. The CDR3 is made up of 14 amino acids. In germline, CDR1 is MDHEN, CDR2 SYDVKM. The CDR3 loop reads CASSTGTVREKLFF. The CDR3 DNA sequence: TGTGCCAGCAGTACCGGGACTGTTCGGGAAAAACTGTTTTTT. Based on the CDR3 plus reference TRBV28 and TRBJ1-4, the full variable domain is DVKVTQSSRYLVKRTGEKVFLECVQDMDHENMFWYRQDPGLGLRLIYFSYDVKMKEKGDIPEGYSVSREKKERFSLILESASTNQTSMYLCASSTGTVREKLFFGSGTQLSVL.

The rearrangement links TRBV18 to TRBJ1-4; 7 nucleotides match TRBD1. V trimming: 8 bases; J trimming: 2 bases; junction bases outside the gene matches: 5. Germline V lookup: CDR1 KGHSH, CDR2 LQKENI. CDR3 length: 14 amino acids. This chain's CDR3 is CASTKQGTNEKLFF. CDR3 nucleotides: TGTGCCAGCACAAAACAGGGGACTAATGAAAAACTGTTTTTT.

This chain connects TRBV6-1 to TRBJ2-1; 10 nucleotides line up with TRBD1. Trimming removed 4 bases from V and 8 bases from J; junction bases left unmatched: 2. CDR1 MNHNS and CDR2 SASEGT come from the germline V gene. There are 13 residues in the CDR3. CDR3 in DNA: TGTGCCAGCAGTGCCGACAGGGGGCATGAGCAGTTCTTC. This translates into CASSADRGHEQFF.

The chain employs TRBV5-5 and TRBJ1-5; D uncertain. This CDR3 region has 14 residues. The germline CDR1 and CDR2 sequences are SGHKS and YYEKEE (reference sequence). With 0 bases removed from V and 4 bases from J, the gap between germline ends came to 8 bases. The CDR3 bases are TGTGCCAGCAGCTTGGATGTTGGGAATCAGCCCCAGCATTTT. Encoded protein: CASSLDVGNQPQHF. The full variable domain, completed using reference TRBV5-5 and TRBJ1-5, is DAGVTQSPTHLIKTRGQQVTLRCSPISGHKSVSWYQQVLGQGPQFIFQYYEKEERGRGNFPDRFSARQFPNYSSELNVNALLLGDSALYLCASSLDVGNQPQHFGDGTRLSIL.

The gene calls are TRBV5-1 and TRBJ2-3; D is possibly TRBD2 (6 bases). Trimming took off 2 bases at V and 6 bases at J, with 13 bases between the two ends. CDR3 length: 14 residues. Germline V CDR1 and CDR2: SGHRS, YFSETQ. The CDR3 here is CASSFGTPEDTQYF. CDR3 sequence (DNA): TGCGCCAGCAGCTTCGGGACTCCCGAGGATACGCAGTATTTT. Supplemented by reference TRBV5-1 and TRBJ2-3, the full variable domain reads KAGVTQTPRYLIKTRGQQVTLSCSPISGHRSVSWYQQTPGQGLQFLFEYFSETQRNKGNFPGRFSGRQFSNSRSEMNVSTLELGDSALYLCASSFGTPEDTQYFGPGTRLTVL.

The rearrangement links TRBV7-9 to TRBJ2-5, with D possibly being TRBD2 (5 bases). Germline loops: CDR1 SEHNR, CDR2 FQNEAQ (reference sequence). V gave up 5 bases and J gave up 5 bases, with 18 bases separating them. The CDR3 sequence is 15 residues long. CDR3 coding DNA: TGTGCCAGCAGCGTCTTGGGCTCGGGGATGGAGACCCAGTACTTC. This encodes CASSVLGSGMETQYF.

This clone was observed a handful of times. This chain joins TRBV11-2 and TRBJ1-6, with D perhaps matching TRBD1 (5 bases). V lost 7 bases and J lost 10, with 17 bases in between. CDR1 and CDR2 (germline): SGHAT, FQNNGV. The CDR3 has 14 residues. The CDR3 region is CASTLTGGWSPLHF. The CDR3 nucleotides read TGTGCCAGCACTCTAACGGGGGGTTGGTCACCCCTCCACTTT.